This is a list of T cell receptor beta chains from one sample in a study of CXCR3-negative and CXCR3-positive naive CD8 T cells. After re-calling the 5' RACE reads, TCRdb lists one entry per CDR3 protein, DNA absent. The sample table sets out about 40,000 distinct CDR3 sequences. Specimen: memory CD8+ T cells from blood. All receptors come from a human donor in good health. Some clones in this sample may be carry-over from other donors' samples. CDR3s include the opening cysteine and the closing phenylalanine or tryptophan.

v_gene: TRBV27; j_gene: TRBJ2-1; CDR3aa: CASSLSGWSSYNEQFF
v_gene: TRBV27; j_gene: TRBJ1-1; CDR3aa: CASSFGSGSQGGLNTEAFF
v_gene: TRBV20-1; j_gene: TRBJ2-7; CDR3aa: CSASDPGTGAYEQYF
v_gene: TRBV18; j_gene: TRBJ1-3; CDR3aa: CASSPDSLSGNTIYF
v_gene: TRBV28; j_gene: TRBJ2-3; CDR3aa: CASGYPGTDTDTQYF
v_gene: TRBV20-1; j_gene: TRBJ2-1; CDR3aa: CSARVAGGPDYNEQFF
v_gene: TRBV7-3; j_gene: TRBJ2-1; CDR3aa: CASSPWNSNEQFF
v_gene: TRBV7-6; j_gene: TRBJ2-2; CDR3aa: CASSLADRYDTGELFF
v_gene: TRBV29-1; j_gene: TRBJ2-1; CDR3aa: CSVVSTSGIEDEQFF
v_gene: TRBV5-1; j_gene: TRBJ2-7; CDR3aa: CASRIGGDDYEQYF
v_gene: TRBV12-3/TRBV12-4; j_gene: TRBJ2-5; CDR3aa: CASSWTFSQETQYF
v_gene: TRBV29-1; j_gene: TRBJ2-1; CDR3aa: CSVESYGGYNEQFF
v_gene: TRBV21-1; j_gene: TRBJ1-1; CDR3aa: CASSKAGGNTEAFF
v_gene: TRBV27; j_gene: TRBJ2-5; CDR3aa: CASSTLAGAAWRETQYF
v_gene: TRBV2; j_gene: TRBJ2-1; CDR3aa: CASRERTSGGEGNEQFF
v_gene: TRBV2; j_gene: TRBJ2-3; CDR3aa: CASSEVDPGLAERTDTQYF
v_gene: TRBV3-1; j_gene: TRBJ2-3; CDR3aa: CASSPSSLAGGSTDTQYF
v_gene: TRBV6-1; j_gene: TRBJ2-1; CDR3aa: CASSEFPGPSSYNEQFF
v_gene: TRBV5-1; j_gene: TRBJ2-1; CDR3aa: CASSDFDRAYNEQFF
v_gene: TRBV29-1; j_gene: TRBJ2-1; CDR3aa: CSVEDRVGTNEQFF
v_gene: TRBV7-9; j_gene: TRBJ2-7; CDR3aa: CASSLPGGYEQYF
v_gene: TRBV12-5; j_gene: TRBJ2-1; CDR3aa: CASGLGKGLAGDEQFF
v_gene: TRBV7-6; j_gene: TRBJ2-7; CDR3aa: CASSSRLAGTSSYEQYF
v_gene: TRBV7-9; j_gene: TRBJ2-7; CDR3aa: CASSPPGQEQYF
v_gene: TRBV12-3/TRBV12-4; j_gene: TRBJ1-5; CDR3aa: CASSLSEGWRNQPQHF
v_gene: TRBV29-1; j_gene: TRBJ2-1; CDR3aa: CSVEDLGPEQFF
v_gene: TRBV7-9; j_gene: TRBJ1-1; CDR3aa: CASSGWSGNTEAFF
v_gene: TRBV7-3; j_gene: TRBJ1-1; CDR3aa: CASSLNLQLTEAFF
v_gene: TRBV5-1; j_gene: TRBJ2-1; CDR3aa: CASSFLVRLAGGAYNEQFF
v_gene: TRBV29-1; j_gene: TRBJ2-7; CDR3aa: CSVEGQGVAYEQYF
v_gene: TRBV12-3/TRBV12-4; j_gene: TRBJ1-5; CDR3aa: CASSPGDSYQPQHF
v_gene: TRBV28; j_gene: TRBJ1-2; CDR3aa: CASSSMIQGPLGYTF
v_gene: TRBV6-2/TRBV6-3; j_gene: TRBJ1-2; CDR3aa: CASRPTGDDGYTF
v_gene: TRBV28; j_gene: TRBJ1-1; CDR3aa: CASSSPEPTEAFF
v_gene: TRBV4-1; j_gene: TRBJ2-7; CDR3aa: CASSPEGRGMEEQYF
v_gene: TRBV18; j_gene: TRBJ2-7; CDR3aa: CASSPPGSYEQYF
v_gene: TRBV5-1; j_gene: TRBJ2-1; CDR3aa: CASSITGVDEQFF
v_gene: TRBV29-1; j_gene: TRBJ2-7; CDR3aa: CSVVQGATYEQYF
v_gene: TRBV3-1; j_gene: TRBJ2-7; CDR3aa: CASSQGSGYEQYF
v_gene: TRBV7-8; j_gene: TRBJ1-5; CDR3aa: CASSLGLSGIDNQPQHF
v_gene: TRBV7-7; j_gene: TRBJ2-5; CDR3aa: CASSLYPRGAVYQETQYF
v_gene: TRBV20-1; j_gene: TRBJ2-1; CDR3aa: CSATEGGNEQFF
v_gene: TRBV5-6; j_gene: TRBJ2-5; CDR3aa: CASSLGTGGETQYF
v_gene: TRBV11-2; j_gene: TRBJ1-1; CDR3aa: CASSLDARASTEAFF
v_gene: TRBV28; j_gene: TRBJ1-5; CDR3aa: CASSFEGLGRQPQHF
v_gene: TRBV20-1; j_gene: TRBJ2-7; CDR3aa: CSVTVGTTTEEQYF
v_gene: TRBV6-2/TRBV6-3; j_gene: TRBJ2-3; CDR3aa: CASSYGGGASDTQYF
v_gene: TRBV7-6; j_gene: TRBJ2-5; CDR3aa: CASTTSGGLKETQYF
v_gene: TRBV7-8; j_gene: TRBJ2-1; CDR3aa: CASSLVETGGGDEQFF
v_gene: TRBV5-1; j_gene: TRBJ2-7; CDR3aa: CASRSGTPAYEQYF